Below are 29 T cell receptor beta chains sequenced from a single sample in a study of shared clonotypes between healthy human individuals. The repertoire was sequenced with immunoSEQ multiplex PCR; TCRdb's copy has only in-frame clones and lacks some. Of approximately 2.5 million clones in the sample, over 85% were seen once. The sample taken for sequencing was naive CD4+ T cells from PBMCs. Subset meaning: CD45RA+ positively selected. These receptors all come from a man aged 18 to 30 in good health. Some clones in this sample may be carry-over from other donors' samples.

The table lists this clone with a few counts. The DNA of the CDR3 is TGTGCCAGCGGGGACAGGGTTCCCACTGAAGCTTTCTTT. Translation: CASGDRVPTEAFF. The chain combines TRBV2 with TRBJ1-1; 9 positions agree with TRBD1. This CDR3 comprises 13 residues. Per germline, CDR1 SNHLY and CDR2 FYNNEI. With 8 bases clipped from V and 4 bases from J, the junction kept 5 bases outside the gene matches.

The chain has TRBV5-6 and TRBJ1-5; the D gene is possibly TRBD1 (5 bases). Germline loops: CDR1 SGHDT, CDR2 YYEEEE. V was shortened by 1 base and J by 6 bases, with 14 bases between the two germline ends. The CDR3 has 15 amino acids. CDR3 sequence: CASSLFSGNVQPQHF. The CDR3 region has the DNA TGTGCCAGCAGCTTGTTTTCAGGGAATGTTCAGCCCCAGCATTTT.

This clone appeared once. The CDR3 reads CASRPGTRDYGYTF. DNA of the CDR3: TGTGCCAGCAGACCGGGAACTCGGGACTATGGCTACACCTTC. The rearrangement joins TRBV7-9 to TRBJ1-2; D call uncertain. This CDR3 spans 14 amino acids. The V end lost 6 bases, the J end lost 3 bases, and 14 bases lay between the germline ends. The germline V gene encodes CDR1 SEHNR and CDR2 FQNEAQ (reference sequence).

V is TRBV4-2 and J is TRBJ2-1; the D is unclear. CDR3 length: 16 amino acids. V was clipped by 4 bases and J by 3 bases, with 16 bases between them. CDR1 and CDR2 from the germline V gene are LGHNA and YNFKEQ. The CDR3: CASSPSPRAFYNEQFF. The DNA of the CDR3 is TGTGCCAGCAGCCCTTCTCCCCGCGCATTCTACAATGAGCAGTTCTTC.

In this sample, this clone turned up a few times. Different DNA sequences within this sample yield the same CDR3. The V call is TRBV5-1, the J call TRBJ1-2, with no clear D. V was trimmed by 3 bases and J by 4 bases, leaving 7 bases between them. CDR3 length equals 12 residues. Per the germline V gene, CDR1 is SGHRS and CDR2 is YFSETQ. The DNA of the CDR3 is TGCGCCAGCAGCTACGACACCTATGGCTACACCTTC. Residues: CASSYDTYGYTF. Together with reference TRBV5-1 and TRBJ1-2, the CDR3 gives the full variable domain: KAGVTQTPRYLIKTRGQQVTLSCSPISGHRSVSWYQQTPGQGLQFLFEYFSETQRNKGNFPGRFSGRQFSNSRSEMNVSTLELGDSALYLCASSYDTYGYTFGSGTRLTVV.

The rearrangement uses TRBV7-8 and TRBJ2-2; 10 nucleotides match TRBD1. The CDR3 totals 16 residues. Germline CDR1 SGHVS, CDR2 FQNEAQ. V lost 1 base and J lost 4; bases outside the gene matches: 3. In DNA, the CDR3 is TGTGCCAGCAGCTTAGGGGGACAGGGGACCACCGGGGAGCTGTTTTTT. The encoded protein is CASSLGGQGTTGELFF.

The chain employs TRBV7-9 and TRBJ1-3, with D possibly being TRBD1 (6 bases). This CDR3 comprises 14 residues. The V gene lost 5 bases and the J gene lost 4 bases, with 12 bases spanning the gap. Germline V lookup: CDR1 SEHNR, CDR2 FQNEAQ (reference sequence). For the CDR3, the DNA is TGTGCCAGCAGCGCGAGGGGGTACGGAAACACCATATATTTT. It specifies CASSARGYGNTIYF.

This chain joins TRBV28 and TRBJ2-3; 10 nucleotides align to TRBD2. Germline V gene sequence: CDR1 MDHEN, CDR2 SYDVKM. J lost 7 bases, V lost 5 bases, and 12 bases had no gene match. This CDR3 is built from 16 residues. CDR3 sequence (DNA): TGTGCCAGCAGTCCCCCTGGGACTAGCGAGGGCCATACGCAGTATTTT. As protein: CASSPPGTSEGHTQYF. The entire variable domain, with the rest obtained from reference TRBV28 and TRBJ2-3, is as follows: DVKVTQSSRYLVKRTGEKVFLECVQDMDHENMFWYRQDPGLGLRLIYFSYDVKMKEKGDIPEGYSVSREKKERFSLILESASTNQTSMYLCASSPPGTSEGHTQYFGPGTRLTVL.

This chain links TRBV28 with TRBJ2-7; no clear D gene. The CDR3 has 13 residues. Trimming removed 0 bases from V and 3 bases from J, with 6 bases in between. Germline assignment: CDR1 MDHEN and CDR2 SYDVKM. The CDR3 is CASSLWGYYEQYF. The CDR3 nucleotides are TGTGCCAGCAGTTTATGGGGCTACTACGAGCAGTACTTC.

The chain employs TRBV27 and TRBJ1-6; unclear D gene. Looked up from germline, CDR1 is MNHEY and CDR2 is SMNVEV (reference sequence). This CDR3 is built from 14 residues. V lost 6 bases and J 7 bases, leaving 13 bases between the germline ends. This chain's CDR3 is CASRPLGGNSPLHF. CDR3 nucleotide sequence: TGTGCCAGCAGACCATTGGGAGGGAATTCACCCCTCCACTTT.

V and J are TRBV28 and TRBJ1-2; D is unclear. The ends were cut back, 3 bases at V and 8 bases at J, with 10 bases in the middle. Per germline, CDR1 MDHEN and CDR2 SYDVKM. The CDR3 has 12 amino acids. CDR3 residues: CASSFPGFGYTF. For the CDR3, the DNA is TGTGCCAGCAGTTTTCCCGGTTTCGGCTACACCTTC.

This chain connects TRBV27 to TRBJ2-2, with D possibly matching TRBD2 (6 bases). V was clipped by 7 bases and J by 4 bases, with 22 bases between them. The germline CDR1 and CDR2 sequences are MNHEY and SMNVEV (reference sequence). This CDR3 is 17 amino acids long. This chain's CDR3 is CASKGFRTRGVTGELFF. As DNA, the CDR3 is TGTGCCAGCAAAGGGTTCCGAACCCGCGGGGTCACCGGGGAGCTGTTTTTT.

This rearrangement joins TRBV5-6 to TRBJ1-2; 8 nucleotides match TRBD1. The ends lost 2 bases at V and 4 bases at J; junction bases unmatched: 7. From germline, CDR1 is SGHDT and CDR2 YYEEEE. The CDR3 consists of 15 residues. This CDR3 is CASSLDRGVGYGYTF. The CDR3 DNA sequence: TGTGCCAGCAGCTTAGACAGGGGTGTTGGCTATGGCTACACCTTC. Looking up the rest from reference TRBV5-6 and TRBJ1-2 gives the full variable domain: DAGVTQSPTHLIKTRGQQVTLRCSPKSGHDTVSWYQQALGQGPQFIFQYYEEEERQRGNFPDRFSGHQFPNYSSELNVNALLLGDSALYLCASSLDRGVGYGYTFGSGTRLTVV.

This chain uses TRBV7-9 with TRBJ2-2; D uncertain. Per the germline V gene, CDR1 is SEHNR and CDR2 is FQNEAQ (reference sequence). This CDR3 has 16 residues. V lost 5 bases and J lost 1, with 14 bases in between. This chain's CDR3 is CASSPPFQVNTGELFF. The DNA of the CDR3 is TGTGCCAGCAGCCCCCCCTTCCAGGTGAACACCGGGGAGCTGTTTTTT.

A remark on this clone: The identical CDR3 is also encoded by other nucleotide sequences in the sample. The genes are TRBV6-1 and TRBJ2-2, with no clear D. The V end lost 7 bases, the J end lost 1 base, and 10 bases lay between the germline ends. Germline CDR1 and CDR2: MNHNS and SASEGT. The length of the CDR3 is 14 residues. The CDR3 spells CASIPGRNTGELFF. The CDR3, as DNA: TGTGCCAGCATTCCGGGCAGGAACACCGGGGAGCTGTTTTTT.

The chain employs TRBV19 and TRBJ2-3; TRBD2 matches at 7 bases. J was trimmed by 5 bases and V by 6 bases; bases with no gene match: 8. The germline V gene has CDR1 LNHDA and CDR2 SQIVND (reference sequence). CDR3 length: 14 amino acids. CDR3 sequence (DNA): TGTGCCAGTAGAGGAGGGAGGGCCAAAGATACGCAGTATTTT. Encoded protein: CASRGGRAKDTQYF. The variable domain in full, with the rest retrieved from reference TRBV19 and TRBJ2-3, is DGGITQSPKYLFRKEGQNVTLSCEQNLNHDAMYWYRQDPGQGLRLIYYSQIVNDFQKGDIAEGYSVSREKKESFPLTVTSAQKNPTAFYLCASRGGRAKDTQYFGPGTRLTVL.

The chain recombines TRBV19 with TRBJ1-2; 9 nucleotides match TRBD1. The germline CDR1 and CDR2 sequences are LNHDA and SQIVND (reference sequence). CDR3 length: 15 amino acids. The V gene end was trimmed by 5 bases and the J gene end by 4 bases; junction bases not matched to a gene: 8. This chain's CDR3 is CASSYAGQGRYGYTF. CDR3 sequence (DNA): TGTGCCAGTAGTTACGCCGGACAGGGGCGCTATGGCTACACCTTC.

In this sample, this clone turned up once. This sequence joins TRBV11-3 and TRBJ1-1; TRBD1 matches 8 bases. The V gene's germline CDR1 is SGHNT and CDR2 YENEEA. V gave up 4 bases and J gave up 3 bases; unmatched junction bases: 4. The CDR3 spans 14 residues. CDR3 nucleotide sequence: TGTGCCAGCAGCTCCACAGGGGGAGACACTGAAGCTTTCTTT. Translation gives CASSSTGGDTEAFF.

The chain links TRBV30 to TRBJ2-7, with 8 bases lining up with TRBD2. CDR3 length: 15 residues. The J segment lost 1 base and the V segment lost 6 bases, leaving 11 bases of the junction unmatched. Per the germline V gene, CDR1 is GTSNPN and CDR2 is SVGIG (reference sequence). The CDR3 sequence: CACRGVAGRSYEQYF. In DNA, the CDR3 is TGTGCCTGCAGGGGAGTAGCGGGAAGGTCCTACGAGCAGTACTTC.

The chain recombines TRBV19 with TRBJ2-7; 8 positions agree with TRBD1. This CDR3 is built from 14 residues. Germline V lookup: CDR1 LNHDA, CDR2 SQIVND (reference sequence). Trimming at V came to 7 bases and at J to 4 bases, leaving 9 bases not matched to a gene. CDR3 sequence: CASKGTGPTYEQYF. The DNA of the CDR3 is TGTGCCAGTAAGGGGACAGGTCCGACGTACGAGCAGTACTTC.

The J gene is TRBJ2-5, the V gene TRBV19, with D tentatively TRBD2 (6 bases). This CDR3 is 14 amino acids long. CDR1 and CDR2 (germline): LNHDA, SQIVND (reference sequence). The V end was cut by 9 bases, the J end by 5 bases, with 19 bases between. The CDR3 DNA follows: TGTGCCAGCAGTCGGGGACTGGCCGTGGAGACCCAGTACTTC. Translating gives CASSRGLAVETQYF.

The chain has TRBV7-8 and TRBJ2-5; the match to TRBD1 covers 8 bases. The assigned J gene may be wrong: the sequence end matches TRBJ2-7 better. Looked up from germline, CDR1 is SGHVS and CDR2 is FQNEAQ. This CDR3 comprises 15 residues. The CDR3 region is CASSLASGGEYEQYF. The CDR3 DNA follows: TGTGCCAGCAGCTTAGCGTCAGGGGGCGAGTACGAGCAGTACTTC.

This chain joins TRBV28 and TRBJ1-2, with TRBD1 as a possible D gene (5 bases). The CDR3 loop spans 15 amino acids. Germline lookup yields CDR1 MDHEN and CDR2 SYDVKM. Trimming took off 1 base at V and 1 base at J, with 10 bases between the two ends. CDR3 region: CASSLFGQGNYGYTF. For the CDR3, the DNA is TGTGCCAGCAGTTTATTTGGGCAGGGTAACTATGGCTACACCTTC.

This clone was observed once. CDR3 nucleotides: TGTGCCAGCAGTTACTCGTGGGGGGCTACCTACGAGCAGTACTTC. This gives the protein CASSYSWGATYEQYF. The chain employs TRBV6-5 and TRBJ2-7; D may correspond to TRBD1 or TRBD2 (6 bases each). Germline loops: CDR1 MNHEY, CDR2 SVGAGI. The CDR3 is 15 residues long. Trimming shortened V by 0 bases and J by 2 bases, and 11 bases separated the two germline ends.

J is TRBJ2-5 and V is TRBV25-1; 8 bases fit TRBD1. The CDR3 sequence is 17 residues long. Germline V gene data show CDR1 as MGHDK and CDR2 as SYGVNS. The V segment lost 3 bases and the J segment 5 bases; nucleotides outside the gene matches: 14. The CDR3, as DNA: TGTGCCAGCAGTGATCTAAGAGGACAGGGAGCCCAGGAGACCCAGTACTTC. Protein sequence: CASSDLRGQGAQETQYF.

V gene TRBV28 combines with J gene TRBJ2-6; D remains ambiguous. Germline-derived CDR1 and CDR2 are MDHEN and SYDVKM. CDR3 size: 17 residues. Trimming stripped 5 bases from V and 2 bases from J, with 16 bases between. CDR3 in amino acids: CASSPRAGTPGANVLTF. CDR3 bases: TGTGCCAGCAGTCCACGAGCAGGCACCCCTGGGGCCAACGTCCTGACTTTC.

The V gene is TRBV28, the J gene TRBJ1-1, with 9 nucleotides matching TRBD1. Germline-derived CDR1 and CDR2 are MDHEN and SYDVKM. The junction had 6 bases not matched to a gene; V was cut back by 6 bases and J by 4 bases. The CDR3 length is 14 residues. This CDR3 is CASRTGGWVTEAFF. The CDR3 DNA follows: TGTGCCAGCAGGACAGGGGGTTGGGTCACTGAAGCTTTCTTT.

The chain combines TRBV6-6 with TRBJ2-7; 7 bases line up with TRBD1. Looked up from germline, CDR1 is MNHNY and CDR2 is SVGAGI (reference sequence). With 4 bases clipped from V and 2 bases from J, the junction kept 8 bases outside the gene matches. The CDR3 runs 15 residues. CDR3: CASSFIGQAAYEQYF. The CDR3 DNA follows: TGTGCCAGCAGTTTCATCGGACAGGCCGCCTACGAGCAGTACTTC.

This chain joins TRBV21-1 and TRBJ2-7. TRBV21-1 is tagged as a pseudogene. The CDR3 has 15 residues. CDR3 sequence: CASSKGAARSYEQYF. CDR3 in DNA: TGTGCCAGCAGCAAAGGGGCGGCCAGATCCTACGAGCAGTACTTC.